This T cell receptor (beta chain) was sequenced during a study of molecular identifiers for immune sequencing clone quantification. The study, taken as a whole, reports: A shared barcode on identical TCR molecules could lead to underestimated sizes for highly expanded clones. Whereas clones above 20 RNA copies held under 1% of naive-cell molecules, they held over 97% of effector molecules.

The authors built bulk TCR libraries by previously described methods with listed TCR primers. One entry per CDR3 protein results from TCRdb running MiXCR on the PCR reads. The sample has hundreds of thousands of distinct CDR3 sequences; less than 30% are singletons. This CDR3 is built from 16 residues. Trimming removed 2 bases from V and 2 bases from J, with 14 bases in between. Germline V CDR1 and CDR2: MGHRA, YSYEKL. With 10%, 30% or 50% of RNA, about 19,000 to 1,100,000 naive CD8 T cells were sequenced. This clonotype has only one observation. The antigen is undetermined. A much bigger clone sits one base away, suggesting this may be a read error.

The material sequenced was naive CD8+ T cells from blood, with Jurkat cell RNA spiked in. Described subset: FACS-sorted CD8+CD4-CCR7+CD45RA+ naive T cells. The clonotype originates from a human donor in good health. Some libraries in this study had Jurkat cell RNA spiked in. The chain links TRBV4-1 to TRBJ2-3; a weak D match, TRBD2 (6 bases). DNA for the CDR3: TGCGCCAGCAGCCAAAATCGGTTGGGACTCACAGATACGCAGTATTTT. It translates to CASSQNRLGLTDTQYF.